This TCR beta chain appears in the sequencing data of a study of T cell repertoires in cytomegalovirus infection. In the study overall: Based on public TCR beta signatures, there were indications of CMV infection and of a matching HLA type. Notes on the study in general: The cumulative frequency of public TCR beta families distinguished individuals who carried CMV together with the relevant HLA. Clonotype analysis showed dominance of the ex vivo response by HLA-C-restricted CMV-specific TCR beta clonotypes.

TCRdb re-analysed the reads in MiXCR, keeping a single row per CDR3 protein. This table has around 450,000 distinct CDR3 sequences, approximately 31% appearing once. A word on this clonotype: No antigen is known for it.

The germline V gene has CDR1 SGHDT and CDR2 YYEEEE. The ends were cut back, 3 bases at V and 7 bases at J, with 21 bases in the middle. The CDR3 loop spans 16 amino acids. The source material was PBMCs. The clonotype comes from a human donor in good health (CMV status not recorded). Some clones in this sample may be carry-over from other donors' samples. This chain links TRBV5-6 with TRBJ2-3; D might be TRBD2 (9 bases). This chain's CDR3 is CASSSQGAGGRYTQYF. The CDR3 bases are TGTGCCAGCAGCTCGCAGGGGGCGGGGGGGCGATATACGCAGTATTTT. The whole variable domain, remainder taken from reference TRBV5-6 and TRBJ2-3, is DAGVTQSPTHLIKTRGQQVTLRCSPKSGHDTVSWYQQALGQGPQFIFQYYEEEERQRGNFPDRFSGHQFPNYSSELNVNALLLGDSALYLCASSSQGAGGRYTQYFGPGTRLTVL.